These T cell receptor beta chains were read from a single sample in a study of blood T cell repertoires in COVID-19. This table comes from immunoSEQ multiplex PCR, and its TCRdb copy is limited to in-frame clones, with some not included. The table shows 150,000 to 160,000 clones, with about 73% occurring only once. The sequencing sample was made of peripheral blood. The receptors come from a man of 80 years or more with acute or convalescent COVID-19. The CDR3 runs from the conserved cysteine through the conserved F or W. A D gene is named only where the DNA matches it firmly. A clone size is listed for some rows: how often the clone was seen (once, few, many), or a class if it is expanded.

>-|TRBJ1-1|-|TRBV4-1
TGCGCCAGCAGCCAAGACAGGGGTTGGACTGAAGCTTTCTTT
CASSQDRGWTEAFF
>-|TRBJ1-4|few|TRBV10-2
TGCGCCAGCAGTGAGTTGGCATCAACTAATGAAAAACTGTTTTTT
CASSELASTNEKLFF
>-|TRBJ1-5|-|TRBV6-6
TGTGCCAGCAGTTACTACCCGGAAGGGGAGCCCCAGCATTTT
CASSYYPEGEPQHF
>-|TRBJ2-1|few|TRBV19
TGTGCCAGTAGTTTGAGAGGAGCGGAAGACAATGAGCAGTTCTTC
CASSLRGAEDNEQFF
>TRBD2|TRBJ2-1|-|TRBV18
TGTGCCAGCTTTGCTAGCGGGGGGGCCTACAATGAGCAGTTCTTC
CASFASGGAYNEQFF
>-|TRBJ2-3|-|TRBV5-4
TGTGCCAGCAGCTGGGGGGTGCAAAGGACAGATACGCAGTATTTT
CASSWGVQRTDTQYF
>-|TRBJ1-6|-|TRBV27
TGTGCCAGCAGTTTATCTTTTATGGGGAGGACGGTGAATTCACCCCTCCACTTT
CASSLSFMGRTVNSPLHF
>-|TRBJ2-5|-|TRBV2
TGTGCCAGCAGAGGCGGAGCCCAAGAGACCCAGTACTTC
CASRGGAQETQYF
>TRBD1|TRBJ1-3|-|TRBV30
TGTGCCTGGAGTGTACGGGACAGGGTGTATGGAAACACCATATATTTT
CAWSVRDRVYGNTIYF
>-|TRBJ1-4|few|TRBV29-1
TGCAGCGTCCGGACTCATAATGAAAAACTGTTTTTT
CSVRTHNEKLFF
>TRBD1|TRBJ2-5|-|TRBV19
TGTGCCAGTAGTTTCGACAGGGGGCGAGAAGAGACCCAGTACTTC
CASSFDRGREETQYF
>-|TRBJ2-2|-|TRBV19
TGTGCCAGCGGGGGTCGTAACGGGGAGCTGTTTTTT
CASGGRNGELFF
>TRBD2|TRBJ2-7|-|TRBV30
TGTGCCTGGAAGACCTCAGGACTAGCGGGGGCCTACGAGCAGTACTTC
CAWKTSGLAGAYEQYF
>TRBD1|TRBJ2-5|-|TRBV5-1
TGCGCCAGCAGCATAGGGACAGGGACATTTGGAGAGACCCAGTACTTC
CASSIGTGTFGETQYF
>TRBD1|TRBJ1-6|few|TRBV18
TGTGCCAGCTCGCCGACAGGGGAGGATTCACCCCTCCACTTT
CASSPTGEDSPLHF
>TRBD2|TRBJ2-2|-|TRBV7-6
TGTGCCAGCAGCCTACTAGCGGGGGGCGCGAACACCGGGGAGCTGTTTTTT
CASSLLAGGANTGELFF
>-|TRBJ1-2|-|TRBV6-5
TGTGCCAGCAGCCCGACTTGGCGATCCTCTCATGGCTACACCTTC
CASSPTWRSSHGYTF